This entry concerns a single T cell receptor (beta chain). Its target is unknown. The PCR made use of 60 Vbeta and 13 Jbeta primers. The method was immunoSEQ multiplex PCR; TCRdb's version includes in-frame clones alone and lacks a portion of them. The sample contains 130,000 to 150,000 clones, 80% of which appear only once. This entry comes from a study of cytomegalovirus exposure and HLA in healthy donors. In the study overall: There were approximately 85 million unique TCRs (from HLA-typed donors) in an early data release.

This CDR3 has 13 amino acids. V dropped 5 bases and J dropped 4; count of bases not matched to a gene: 5. Germline CDR1 SGHNT, CDR2 YYREEE (reference sequence). General study points: V segments that were indistinguishable, TRBV6-2 and TRBV6-3 among them, were omitted from analysis. The study flagged about 150 TCR beta chains as cytomegalovirus-associated.

The source material was PBMCs. The receptor comes from a man between 40 and 49 years old in good health and CMV-seropositive. This chain links TRBV5-4 with TRBJ1-2; 7 bases align to TRBD1. The CDR3, as DNA: TGTGCCAGCAGGCCCGGGACAGCCTATGGCTACACCTTC. Its translation is CASRPGTAYGYTF.